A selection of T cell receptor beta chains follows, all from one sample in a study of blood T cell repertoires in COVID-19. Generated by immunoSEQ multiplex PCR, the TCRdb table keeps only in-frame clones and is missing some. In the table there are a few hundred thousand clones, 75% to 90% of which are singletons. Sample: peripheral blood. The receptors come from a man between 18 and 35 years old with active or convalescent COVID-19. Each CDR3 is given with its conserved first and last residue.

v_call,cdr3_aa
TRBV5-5,CASSFLGLTGTKNIQYF
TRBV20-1,CSASVGRGGPNTQYF
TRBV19,CASSIGTGSFAGNEKLFF
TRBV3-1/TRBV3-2,CASTLSGKTNEKLFF
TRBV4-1,CASSQLYGVDYGYTF
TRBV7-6,CASTLGQGATGELFF
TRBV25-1,CASSGPGQGMYEKLFF
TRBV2,CASSEGAYTF
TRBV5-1,CASSWMGLAGAGYF
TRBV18,CASSPSQTTNYGYTF
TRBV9,CASSLRGGVYEQYF
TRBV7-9,CASSLAQGAYGYTF
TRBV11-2,CASSLGDRGPDTQYF
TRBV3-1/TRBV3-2,CASSPEQTYSGANVLTF
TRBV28,CASSFTGWEQFF
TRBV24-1,CATSDPSGGTDTQYF
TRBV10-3,CAISSGQSRGGYTF
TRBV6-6,CASSPQGANTEAFF
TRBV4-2,CASSQEKRSSYEQYF
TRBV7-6,CASSPRGTTLQETQYF
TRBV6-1,CASSEWLAARQETQYF
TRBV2,CASSEGAGGYTF
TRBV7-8,CASSLGYGRSNQPQHF
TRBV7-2,CASSLERRRNTEAFF
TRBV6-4,CASSKLPAGTGGNVYEQYF
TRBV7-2,CASSLDIATGTLDTQYF
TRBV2,CASIERTSRNYEQYF
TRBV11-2,CASGQTMIKAFF
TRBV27,CASSPIPPNQPQHF
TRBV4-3,CASSAQGYEKLFF
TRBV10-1,CASSATIGTGSTGELFF
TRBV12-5,CASGDSGTDEQFF